This is a list of T cell receptor beta chains from one sample in a study of cytomegalovirus exposure and HLA in healthy donors. Only in-frame clones appear in the TCRdb table, and some are missing; sequencing was by immunoSEQ multiplex PCR. The sample has 150,000 to 200,000 clones, around three quarters seen once. Sequenced input: PBMCs. These receptors were collected from a woman under 40 in good health and CMV-seronegative. The CDR3 runs from the conserved cysteine through the conserved F or W. D genes are given only for firm matches. Rows give clone size only sometimes, using once, few, many, or a class for an expanded clone.

v_gene	abundance	len	j_gene	d_gene	CDR3aa	CDR3nt
TRBV19	.	13	TRBJ1-1	TRBD1	CASSEGQLTEAFF	TGTGCCAGTAGCGAGGGACAGCTCACTGAAGCTTTCTTT
TRBV15	.	15	TRBJ2-7	TRBD1	CATSRGQGVSYEQYF	TGTGCCACCAGCAGAGGACAGGGGGTTTCCTACGAGCAGTACTTC
TRBV5-1	.	15	TRBJ1-1	.	CASSSRTAMNTEAFF	TGCGCCAGCAGCTCGAGGACAGCCATGAACACTGAAGCTTTCTTT
TRBV6-5	.	14	TRBJ1-1	.	CASSYSQKNTEAFF	TGTGCCAGCAGTTACTCCCAGAAGAACACTGAAGCTTTCTTT
TRBV6-5	.	14	TRBJ2-7	TRBD1	CASSYGTGGYEQYF	TGTGCCAGCAGTTACGGGACAGGGGGCTACGAGCAGTACTTC
TRBV2	.	17	TRBJ2-4	.	CASVTGDGGFGKNIQYF	TGTGCCAGCGTAACAGGGGACGGGGGCTTTGGCAAAAACATTCAGTACTTC
TRBV7-9	.	11	TRBJ2-7	.	CAGGISYEQYF	TGTGCGGGGGGTATCTCCTACGAGCAGTACTTC
TRBV4-2	.	15	TRBJ2-7	.	CASSQNRARDSEQYF	TGTGCCAGCAGCCAAAACCGGGCCAGGGACTCCGAGCAGTACTTC
TRBV4-2	few	17	TRBJ1-3	.	CASSLKPQGSSGNTIYF	TGTGCCAGCAGCCTCAAACCACAGGGTTCCTCTGGAAACACCATATATTTT
TRBV9	.	14	TRBJ2-4	TRBD1	CASSVRGIGNIQYF	TGTGCCAGCAGCGTCAGGGGGATTGGAAACATTCAGTACTTC
TRBV4-3	.	16	TRBJ1-1	TRBD1	CASSQESGTGGTEAFF	TGCGCCAGCAGCCAAGAGAGCGGGACAGGGGGAACTGAAGCTTTCTTT
TRBV27	once	15	TRBJ2-1	TRBD2	CASSPGLAGYNEQFF	TGTGCCAGCAGTCCGGGACTAGCGGGGTACAATGAGCAGTTCTTC
TRBV5-1	.	15	TRBJ1-1	.	CASSWDHRVSTEAFF	TGCGCCAGCAGCTGGGATCACAGGGTGAGCACTGAAGCTTTCTTT
TRBV6-5	.	15	TRBJ1-1	TRBD1	CASSPGTGINTEAFF	TGTGCCAGCAGTCCCGGGACAGGGATCAACACTGAAGCTTTCTTT
TRBV4-1	.	15	TRBJ2-5	.	CASSLWGRGQETQYF	TGCGCCAGCAGCCTTTGGGGCAGGGGCCAAGAGACCCAGTACTTC
TRBV30	.	13	TRBJ2-2	.	CAQGTANTGELFF	TGTGCTCAAGGGACTGCGAACACCGGGGAGCTGTTTTTT
TRBV5-1	.	14	TRBJ2-3	TRBD1	CASSLDRVEDTQYF	TGCGCCAGCAGTCTGGACAGGGTTGAAGATACGCAGTATTTT
TRBV7-9	.	13	TRBJ2-7	.	CSSSLGGADEQYF	TGTTCCAGCAGCTTAGGTGGGGCGGACGAGCAGTACTTC
TRBV27	.	16	TRBJ2-7	.	CASSLSQGLVGYEQYF	TGTGCCAGCAGTTTGTCGCAGGGGTTAGTGGGGTACGAGCAGTACTTC
TRBV18	.	17	TRBJ1-1	TRBD1	CASSPPSGQDWNTEAFF	TGTGCCAGCTCACCACCTTCCGGACAGGACTGGAACACTGAAGCTTTCTTT
TRBV21-1	.	13	TRBJ2-1	.	CARGETGVNEQFF	TGTGCCAGGGGGGAGACAGGCGTTAATGAGCAGTTCTTC
TRBV7-9	.	15	TRBJ2-7	.	CASSFTTGRTYEQYF	TGTGCCAGCAGCTTCACGACAGGCCGAACCTACGAGCAGTACTTC
TRBV19	.	14	TRBJ1-2	TRBD1	CASSRQGSNYGYTF	TGTGCCAGTAGTAGACAGGGTTCCAACTATGGCTACACCTTC
TRBV5-5	few	13	TRBJ1-1	.	CASSLQGHTEAFF	TGTGCCAGCAGCCTACAGGGACACACTGAAGCTTTCTTT